Below are 26 T cell receptor beta chains sequenced from a single sample in a study of T cell changes during pregnancy in multiple sclerosis. Sequencing used immunoSEQ multiplex PCR; TCRdb keeps in-frame clones, though not all of them. The data show approximately 40,000 clones, 92% seen once. Sequenced here: CD8+ T cells from peripheral blood mononuclear cells, sampled in the third trimester of pregnancy. Every receptor here comes from a female donor with multiple sclerosis, enrolled in a pregnancy study.

The count of this clone is one. The chain recombines TRBV30 with TRBJ2-3; 10 nucleotides agree with TRBD2. Trimming at V came to 4 bases and at J to 2 bases, leaving 3 bases not matched to a gene. The length of the CDR3 is 14 residues. Germline CDR1 GTSNPN, CDR2 SVGIG (reference sequence). CDR3: CAWTLAGDTDTQYF. The CDR3 DNA is TGTGCCTGGACCCTAGCGGGGGACACAGATACGCAGTATTTT.

This chain connects TRBV7-9 to TRBJ2-5, with TRBD1 matching over 9 bases. Germline V gene lookup returns CDR1 SEHNR and CDR2 FQNEAQ (reference sequence). V gave up 2 bases and J gave up 4 bases; unmatched junction bases: 2. The CDR3 is 14 residues long. Here the CDR3 reads CASSLNRGRETQYF. In DNA form, the CDR3 reads TGTGCCAGCAGCTTAAACAGGGGGCGAGAGACCCAGTACTTC.

The genes are TRBV6-4 and TRBJ1-1; TRBD1 is a possible D gene (6 bases). The CDR3 spans 15 residues. Germline V lookup: CDR1 MRHNA, CDR2 SNTAGT. V gave up 3 bases and J gave up 2 bases, with 13 bases separating them. The CDR3 loop reads CASSESRGINTEAFF. The CDR3 DNA reads as TGTGCCAGCAGTGAATCGAGGGGGATTAACACTGAAGCTTTCTTT.

This chain uses TRBV19 with TRBJ1-2, with D uncertain. The CDR3 is made up of 14 amino acids. Between the trimmed V and J ends, which lost 3 bases and 4 bases, there was a span of 12 bases. Germline V gives CDR1 LNHDA, CDR2 SQIVND (reference sequence). The DNA of the CDR3 is TGTGCCAGTAGTATTTCGGGGTCCAGCTATGGCTACACCTTC. This sequence encodes CASSISGSSYGYTF.

This chain joins TRBV19 and TRBJ1-3; no clear D. CDR3 size: 13 residues. V was cut by 5 bases and J by 0 bases, with 5 bases left in between. Germline CDR1 and CDR2: LNHDA and SQIVND (reference sequence). This chain's CDR3 is CASSYFSGNTIYF. CDR3 sequence (DNA): TGTGCCAGTAGTTACTTCTCTGGAAACACCATATATTTT. The complete variable domain, with remaining parts taken from reference TRBV19 and TRBJ1-3, reads DGGITQSPKYLFRKEGQNVTLSCEQNLNHDAMYWYRQDPGQGLRLIYYSQIVNDFQKGDIAEGYSVSREKKESFPLTVTSAQKNPTAFYLCASSYFSGNTIYFGEGSWLTVV.

This sequence joins TRBV14 and TRBJ1-3, with 10 positions matching TRBD1. Germline values: CDR1 SGHDN, CDR2 FVKESK. The CDR3 is 18 amino acids. V was pared by 4 bases and J by 2 bases, with 11 bases of the junction left unmatched. CDR3 nucleotide sequence: TGTGCCAGCAGCCCCTGGGACAGGGGCGGTACGACTGGAAACACCATATATTTT. It encodes CASSPWDRGGTTGNTIYF. Drawing the rest from reference TRBV14 and TRBJ1-3, the complete variable domain is EAGVTQFPSHSVIEKGQTVTLRCDPISGHDNLYWYRRVMGKEIKFLLHFVKESKQDESGMPNNRFLAERTGGTYSTLKVQPAELEDSGVYFCASSPWDRGGTTGNTIYFGEGSWLTVV.

The genes are TRBV9 and TRBJ2-7, with 7 bases aligning to TRBD2. The germline V gene has CDR1 SGDLS and CDR2 YYNGEE. This CDR3 spans 15 amino acids. Germline trimming cut 0 bases from V and 1 base from J; bases unmatched to any gene: 4. This CDR3 is CASSVGASGSYEQYF. As DNA, the CDR3 is TGTGCCAGCAGCGTAGGGGCTAGCGGATCCTACGAGCAGTACTTC.

V gene TRBV7-9 combines with J gene TRBJ1-2; a possible D gene is TRBD1 (5 bases). The germline V gene encodes CDR1 SEHNR and CDR2 FQNEAQ (reference sequence). Trimming took 1 base from V and 7 from J, leaving 10 bases between them. CDR3 length equals 13 residues. The CDR3 DNA sequence: TGTGCCAGCAGCTTAGTGCAGGGCGCTGGCTACACCTTC. Translated: CASSLVQGAGYTF.

The rearrangement uses TRBV30 and TRBJ1-4, with D unclear. Per germline, CDR1 GTSNPN and CDR2 SVGIG (reference sequence). The V end was cut by 2 bases, the J end by 5 bases, with 9 bases between. This CDR3 is built from 13 residues. This CDR3 reads CAWSLMANEKLFF. In DNA, the CDR3 is TGTGCCTGGAGTCTGATGGCCAATGAAAAACTGTTTTTT.

V gene TRBV5-1 combines with J gene TRBJ2-3; TRBD1 agrees at 7 bases. This CDR3 region has 15 residues. Germline V gene sequence: CDR1 SGHRS, CDR2 YFSETQ. After removal of 0 bases from V and 3 bases from J, the junction contained 4 bases not matched to a gene. The CDR3 DNA sequence: TGCGCCAGCAGCTTGGAAGGGGGCAGGACAGATACGCAGTATTTT. It yields the protein CASSLEGGRTDTQYF.

DNA of the CDR3: TGCAGCGTCGTGAGCTCCTACGAGCAGTACTTC. Amino acid sequence: CSVVSSYEQYF. The chain joins TRBV29-1 to TRBJ2-7; D uncertain. Germline values: CDR1 SQVTM, CDR2 ANQGSEA. The CDR3 is 11 amino acids. Trimming took 6 bases from V and 0 from J, leaving 6 bases between them.

The chain links TRBV27 to TRBJ1-2, with TRBD1 as a possible D gene (5 bases). The CDR3 covers 15 residues. V dropped 2 bases and J dropped 1 base, with 11 bases sitting between them. Germline loops: CDR1 MNHEY, CDR2 SMNVEV (reference sequence). The CDR3 DNA follows: TGTGCCAGCAGTTTAGGGGCAGCAAGTAACTATGGCTACACCTTC. Its translation is CASSLGAASNYGYTF.

Notes on this clone: A read error is possible here, since a much larger clone lies one base away. The gene calls are TRBV4-3 and TRBJ2-7, with D perhaps TRBD2 (5 bases). This CDR3 is 15 amino acids long. CDR1 is LGHNA and CDR2 is YSLEER in the germline V gene. Between the trimmed V and J ends, which lost 0 bases and 9 bases, there was a span of 18 bases. CDR3 region: CASSQDREALWGQYF. CDR3 nucleotides: TGCGCCAGCAGCCAAGATCGGGAAGCGCTCTGGGGGCAGTACTTC.

The chain is built from TRBV19 and TRBJ2-1; 7 nucleotides line up with TRBD2. Per germline, CDR1 LNHDA and CDR2 SQIVND (reference sequence). The V gene end was trimmed by 3 bases and the J gene end by 3 bases; junction bases not matched to a gene: 8. The CDR3 covers 16 residues. The CDR3 sequence: CASSMGGGFHYNEQFF. CDR3 bases: TGTGCCAGTAGTATGGGCGGGGGTTTTCACTACAATGAGCAGTTCTTC.

This clone was counted a single time. The rearrangement links TRBV27 to TRBJ2-1; D remains unclear. Germline CDR1 reads MNHEY; CDR2 reads SMNVEV (reference sequence). V was clipped by 3 bases and J by 9 bases, with 15 bases between them. CDR3 length: 14 amino acids. As DNA, the CDR3 is TGTGCCAGCAGTTTCGGCGGAGCCCTAAGTGAGCAGTTCTTC. Translation: CASSFGGALSEQFF.

The V and J genes are TRBV6-5 and TRBJ2-7; 11 nucleotides line up with TRBD2. The trim removed 6 bases at V and 3 bases at J, leaving 4 bases unmatched. Germline assignment: CDR1 MNHEY and CDR2 SVGAGI. The CDR3 has 14 residues. The CDR3 is CASRGTSGYYEQYF. DNA of the CDR3: TGTGCCAGCAGGGGGACTAGCGGATACTACGAGCAGTACTTC.

This chain uses TRBV11-3 with TRBJ2-2; D is perhaps TRBD1 (6 bases). From germline, CDR1 is SGHNT and CDR2 YENEEA. V lost 6 bases and J lost 1, with 6 bases in between. This CDR3 comprises 13 residues. The CDR3 bases are TGTGCCAGCAGACAGGGGAACACCGGGGAGCTGTTTTTT. Translated: CASRQGNTGELFF.

Concerning this clone: Other DNA sequences from this sample encode an identical CDR3 as well. The chain joins TRBV19 to TRBJ2-7; tentative D call: TRBD1 (6 bases). Trimming took 1 base from V and 2 from J, leaving 6 bases between them. Germline CDR1 is LNHDA and CDR2 is SQIVND (reference sequence). This CDR3 region has 13 residues. The CDR3 loop reads CASSIGTAYEQYF. Here the CDR3 DNA reads TGTGCCAGTAGTATAGGGACAGCCTACGAGCAGTACTTC. Combining the CDR3 with reference TRBV19 and TRBJ2-7 gives the whole variable domain DGGITQSPKYLFRKEGQNVTLSCEQNLNHDAMYWYRQDPGQGLRLIYYSQIVNDFQKGDIAEGYSVSREKKESFPLTVTSAQKNPTAFYLCASSIGTAYEQYFGPGTRLTVT.

The chain combines TRBV11-2 with TRBJ2-1; TRBD2 aligns across 12 bases. Losses at the gene ends were 5 bases for V and 3 bases for J; bases not matched to a gene: 2. Germline CDR1 reads SGHAT; CDR2 reads FQNNGV. CDR3 size: 15 residues. The CDR3 bases are TGTGCCAGCAGCCGGACTAGCGGGATCTACAATGAGCAGTTCTTC. Translated, it gives CASSRTSGIYNEQFF.

The count of this clone is one. The chain is built from TRBV14 and TRBJ2-3; tentatively, D is TRBD2 (6 bases). The CDR3 sequence is 14 residues long. Germline CDR1 SGHDN, CDR2 FVKESK. Trimming pared 1 base from V and 6 bases from J, leaving 11 bases between. CDR3 nucleotide sequence: TGTGCCAGCAGCCAAGTTGCGGGACGGGATACGCAGTATTTT. Amino acids: CASSQVAGRDTQYF.

The CDR3 DNA reads as TGCAGCGTTTATAGGGTTGAAGCGGGAGACCGGAATGAGCAGTTCTTC. It yields the protein CSVYRVEAGDRNEQFF. The chain uses TRBV29-1 and TRBJ2-1; 8 bases fit TRBD2. The CDR3 totals 16 residues. From germline, CDR1 is SQVTM and CDR2 ANQGSEA. V was pared by 5 bases and J by 7 bases, with 16 bases of the junction left unmatched.

The chain couples TRBV19 to TRBJ1-2; 9 bases fit TRBD1. The CDR3 contains 14 residues. V was clipped by 6 bases and J by 4 bases; unmatched bases: 6. Per germline, CDR1 LNHDA and CDR2 SQIVND (reference sequence). CDR3: CASSRGQGLYGYTF. CDR3 bases: TGTGCCAGTAGCCGGGGACAGGGCCTCTATGGCTACACCTTC.

The chain couples TRBV5-6 to TRBJ2-5; 12 bases line up with TRBD1. The CDR3 runs to 17 residues. The V segment lost 1 base and the J segment 5 bases; nucleotides outside the gene matches: 9. CDR1 is SGHDT, CDR2 YYEEEE, per germline. The CDR3 here is CASSLMYWGTGGETQYF. The CDR3, as DNA: TGTGCCAGCAGCTTGATGTATTGGGGGACAGGGGGCGAGACCCAGTACTTC. Variable domain in full (rest from reference TRBV5-6 and TRBJ2-5): DAGVTQSPTHLIKTRGQQVTLRCSPKSGHDTVSWYQQALGQGPQFIFQYYEEEERQRGNFPDRFSGHQFPNYSSELNVNALLLGDSALYLCASSLMYWGTGGETQYFGPGTRLLVL.

This clone was recorded once. This chain links TRBV2 with TRBJ2-6; 12 nucleotides align to TRBD1. V shed 6 bases, J shed 3 bases, and the junction held 3 bases outside the gene matches. The CDR3 sequence is 16 residues long. Germline loops: CDR1 SNHLY, CDR2 FYNNEI. In nucleotides, the CDR3 is TGTGCCAGCAGGGGACAGGGGGCGGGTGGGGCCAACGTCCTGACTTTC. Amino acid sequence: CASRGQGAGGANVLTF.

This clone appeared a single time. This chain links TRBV5-4 with TRBJ2-3; 9 bases are shared with TRBD2. Germline V gene data show CDR1 as SGHNT and CDR2 as YYREEE (reference sequence). Trimming at V came to 2 bases and at J to 6 bases, leaving 7 bases not matched to a gene. The CDR3 runs 15 residues. The CDR3 sequence: CASSFLAGVMDTQYF. The CDR3 DNA reads as TGTGCCAGCAGCTTTTTAGCGGGGGTTATGGATACGCAGTATTTT.

For the CDR3, the DNA is TGCAGTGCTAGTGGCCCCAATGAGCAGTTCTTC. It yields the protein CSASGPNEQFF. The chain couples TRBV29-1 to TRBJ2-1; D remains unclear. Germline V gives CDR1 SQVTM, CDR2 ANQGSEA. The CDR3 has 11 residues.